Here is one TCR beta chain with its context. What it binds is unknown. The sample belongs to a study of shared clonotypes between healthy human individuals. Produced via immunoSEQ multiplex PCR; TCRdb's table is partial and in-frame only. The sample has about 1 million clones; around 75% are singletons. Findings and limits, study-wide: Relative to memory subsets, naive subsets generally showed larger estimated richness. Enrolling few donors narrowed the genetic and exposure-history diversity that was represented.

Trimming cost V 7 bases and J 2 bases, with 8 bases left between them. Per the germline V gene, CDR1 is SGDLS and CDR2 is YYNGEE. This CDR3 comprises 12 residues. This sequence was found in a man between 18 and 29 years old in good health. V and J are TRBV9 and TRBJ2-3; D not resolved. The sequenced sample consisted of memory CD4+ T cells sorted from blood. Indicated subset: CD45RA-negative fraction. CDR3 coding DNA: TGTGCCAGCGGCTCGACCACAGATACGCAGTATTTT. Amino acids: CASGSTTDTQYF.